This TCR beta chain was profiled in a study of T-cell reconstitution after alpha-beta-depleted transplantation in children. The TCRbeta library incorporated unique molecular identifiers. TCRdb re-called the PCR reads through MiXCR, storing one row per CDR3 protein. The data hold 200,000 to 300,000 distinct CDR3 sequences, with around 12% observed a single time. Trimming removed 3 bases from V and 8 bases from J; junction bases left unmatched: 9. The CDR3 spans 15 residues. Germline CDR1 is SGDLS and CDR2 is YYNGEE. At least ten counts were recorded for this clonotype. V and J are TRBV9 and TRBJ2-1, with TRBD1 matching 9 bases. The receptor's source is a human donor who donated a stem cell graft to a child with acute lymphoblastic leukemia. The sample was PBMCs from the stem cell graft donor, taken from the stem cell graft. The CDR3 region has the DNA TGTGCCAGCAGCGCGTGGGACAGGGTATCGGATGAGCAGTTCTTC. Translated: CASSAWDRVSDEQFF.